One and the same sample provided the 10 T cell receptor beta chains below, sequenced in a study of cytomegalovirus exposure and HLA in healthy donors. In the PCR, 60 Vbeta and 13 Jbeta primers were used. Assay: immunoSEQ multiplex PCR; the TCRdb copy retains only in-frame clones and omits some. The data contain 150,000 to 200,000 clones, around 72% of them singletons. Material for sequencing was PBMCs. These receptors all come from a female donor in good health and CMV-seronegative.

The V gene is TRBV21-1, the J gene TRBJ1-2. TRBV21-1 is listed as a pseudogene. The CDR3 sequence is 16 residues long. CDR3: CASSRGGRNLNYGYTF. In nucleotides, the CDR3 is TGTGCCAGCAGCCGGGGGGGACGGAACCTAAACTATGGCTACACCTTC.

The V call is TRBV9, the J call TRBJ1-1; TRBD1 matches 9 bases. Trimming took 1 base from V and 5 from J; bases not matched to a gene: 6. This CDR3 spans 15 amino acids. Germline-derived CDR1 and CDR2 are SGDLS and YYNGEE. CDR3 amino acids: CASSVSRTGETEAFF. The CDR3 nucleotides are TGTGCCAGCAGCGTATCCAGGACAGGGGAGACTGAAGCTTTCTTT.

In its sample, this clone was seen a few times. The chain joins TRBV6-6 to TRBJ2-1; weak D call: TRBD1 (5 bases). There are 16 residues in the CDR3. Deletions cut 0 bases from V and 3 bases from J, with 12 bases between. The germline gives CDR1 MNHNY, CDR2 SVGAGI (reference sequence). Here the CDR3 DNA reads TGTGCCAGCAGTTACTCGATAGGGGCAGGCTACAATGAGCAGTTCTTC. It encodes CASSYSIGAGYNEQFF.

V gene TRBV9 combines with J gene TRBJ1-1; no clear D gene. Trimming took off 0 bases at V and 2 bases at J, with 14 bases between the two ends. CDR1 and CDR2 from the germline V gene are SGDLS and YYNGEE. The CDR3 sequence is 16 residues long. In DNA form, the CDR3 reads TGTGCCAGCAGCGTAGGTGGGTCTCCGGGAAACACTGAAGCTTTCTTT. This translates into CASSVGGSPGNTEAFF.

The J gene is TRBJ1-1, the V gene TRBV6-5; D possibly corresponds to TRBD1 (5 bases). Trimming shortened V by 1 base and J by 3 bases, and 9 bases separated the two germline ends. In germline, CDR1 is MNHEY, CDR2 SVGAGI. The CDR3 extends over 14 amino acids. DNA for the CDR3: TGTGCCAGCAGTTACTGGGGGGAGGACACTGAAGCTTTCTTT. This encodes CASSYWGEDTEAFF.

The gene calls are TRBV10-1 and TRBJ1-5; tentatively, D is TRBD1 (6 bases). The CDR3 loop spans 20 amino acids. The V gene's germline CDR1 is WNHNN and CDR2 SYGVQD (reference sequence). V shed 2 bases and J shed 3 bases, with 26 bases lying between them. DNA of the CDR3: TGCGCCAGCAGTGAGACGCTTGGACAGCCGGCGGGAGGGTTCAATCAGCCCCAGCATTTT. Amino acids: CASSETLGQPAGGFNQPQHF.

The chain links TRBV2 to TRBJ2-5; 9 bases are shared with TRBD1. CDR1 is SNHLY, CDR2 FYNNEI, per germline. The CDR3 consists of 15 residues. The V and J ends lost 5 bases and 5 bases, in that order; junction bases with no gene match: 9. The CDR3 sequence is CASSKTGGVEETQYF. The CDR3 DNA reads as TGTGCCAGCAGTAAAACAGGGGGCGTTGAGGAGACCCAGTACTTC. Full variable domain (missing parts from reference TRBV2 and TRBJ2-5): EPEVTQTPSHQVTQMGQEVILRCVPISNHLYFYWYRQILGQKVEFLVSFYNNEISEKSEIFDDQFSVERPDGSNFTLKIRSTKLEDSAMYFCASSKTGGVEETQYFGPGTRLLVL.

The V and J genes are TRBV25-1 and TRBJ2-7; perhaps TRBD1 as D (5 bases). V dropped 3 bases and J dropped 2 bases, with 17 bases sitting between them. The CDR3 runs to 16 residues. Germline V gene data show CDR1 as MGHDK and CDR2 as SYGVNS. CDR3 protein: CASSDPLGPKPYEQYF. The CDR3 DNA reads TGTGCCAGCAGTGATCCCCTGGGGCCTAAACCCTACGAGCAGTACTTC.

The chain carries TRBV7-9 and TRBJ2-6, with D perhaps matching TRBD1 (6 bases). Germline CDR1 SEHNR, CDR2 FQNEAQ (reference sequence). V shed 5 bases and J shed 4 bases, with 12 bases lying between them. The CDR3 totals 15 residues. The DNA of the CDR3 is TGTGCCAGCAGCCACAGGGTAGTCGGGGCCAACGTCCTGACTTTC. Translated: CASSHRVVGANVLTF.

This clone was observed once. The CDR3 DNA reads TGTGCCAGCAGCTGGGGGACAGGGGATGGCTACACCTTC. It yields the protein CASSWGTGDGYTF. The V call is TRBV5-6, the J call TRBJ1-2; 10 bases fit TRBD1. Looked up from germline, CDR1 is SGHDT and CDR2 is YYEEEE. This CDR3 contains 13 residues. J gave up 6 bases and V 3 bases, and 2 bases lay outside the gene matches. Using reference TRBV5-6 and TRBJ1-2 for the parts outside the CDR3, the full variable domain is DAGVTQSPTHLIKTRGQQVTLRCSPKSGHDTVSWYQQALGQGPQFIFQYYEEEERQRGNFPDRFSGHQFPNYSSELNVNALLLGDSALYLCASSWGTGDGYTFGSGTRLTVV.